Presented here are 5 T cell receptor beta chains from one specimen sequenced in a study of T cells in Graves' hyperthyroidism and ophthalmopathy. Authors of the study amplified TCR beta CDR3 regions from RNA transcripts. First-round RT-PCR of the TCR CDR3 relied on the HTBI primer set. TCRdb ran MiXCR on the multiplex PCR reads and lists one entry per CDR3 protein. This sample has hundreds of thousands of distinct CDR3 sequences; around 13% occur once, and the top ten carry more than 11%. Sequenced sample: blood. These receptors all come from a woman between 35 and 50 years old with Graves' hyperthyroidism.

This rearrangement joins TRBV30 to TRBJ1-5; a weak D match, TRBD1 (5 bases). Trimming removed 2 bases at V and 7 bases at J, with 12 bases between. The CDR3 loop spans 13 amino acids. The germline gives CDR1 GTSNPN, CDR2 SVGIG (reference sequence). CDR3 region: CAWSTGSQQPQHF. The CDR3 bases are TGTGCCTGGAGTACAGGTTCTCAACAGCCCCAGCATTTT.

This clonotype was detected many times. The chain couples TRBV27 to TRBJ1-5; TRBD1 aligns across 12 bases. The CDR3 is 19 amino acids. J was trimmed by 4 bases and V by 4 bases; bases with no gene match: 14. Germline V gene data show CDR1 as MNHEY and CDR2 as SMNVEV (reference sequence). The CDR3, as DNA: TGTGCCAGCAGTTCTTTGGGGGACAGGGGGCTTAGGGGGAATCAGCCCCAGCATTTT. This encodes CASSSLGDRGLRGNQPQHF.

This clonotype was seen repeatedly, ten times or more. The gene calls are TRBV20-1 and TRBJ2-5; 15 positions agree with TRBD2. V gave up 1 base and J gave up 0 bases; unmatched junction bases: 3. Germline V gene lookup returns CDR1 DFQATT and CDR2 SNEGSKA (reference sequence). CDR3 size: 17 residues. CDR3 in amino acids: CSARGGLAGGYQETQYF. CDR3 DNA: TGCAGTGCTAGAGGCGGACTAGCGGGAGGGTACCAAGAGACCCAGTACTTC.

Many counts were recorded for this clonotype. The J gene is TRBJ2-5, the V gene TRBV9, with TRBD1 matching 7 bases. Per germline, CDR1 SGDLS and CDR2 YYNGEE. The CDR3 is 11 residues long. Germline trimming cut 4 bases from V and 12 bases from J; bases unmatched to any gene: 6. The CDR3 nucleotides read TGTGCCAGCAGCTTCCGACAGGGTGAGTACTTC. It specifies CASSFRQGEYF.

This clonotype was observed at least ten times. The rearrangement uses TRBV15 and TRBJ2-3; no clear D. The length of the CDR3 is 15 residues. Trimming removed 1 base from V and 3 bases from J, with 11 bases in between. Germline-derived CDR1 and CDR2 are LNHNV and YYDKDF (reference sequence). As DNA, the CDR3 is TGTGCCACCAGCAGAGTTCAGGCTGGTACAGATACGCAGTATTTT. Translating gives CATSRVQAGTDTQYF.